The rows below give T cell receptor beta chains drawn from one sample of a study of cytomegalovirus exposure and HLA in healthy donors. Method: immunoSEQ multiplex PCR; TCRdb's copy keeps in-frame clones and lacks some. The profile covers around 140,000 clones, with 78% appearing a single time and around 2.9% taken by the ten largest. Input material: PBMCs. The receptors derive from a female donor in good health and CMV-seronegative. The CDR3 runs from the conserved cysteine through the conserved F or W. The order of the fields is clone size, J gene, D gene, V gene, CDR3 DNA, CDR3 protein. A D gene is named only where the DNA matches it firmly. The listing skips clone size in some rows; elsewhere it reads once, few, many or a size class.

abundance: -
j_gene: TRBJ2-7
d_gene: TRBD1
v_gene: TRBV27
CDR3nt: TGTGCCAGCACCTCGCCGGGGAGGACAGGGATAGACGAGCAGTACTTC
CDR3aa: CASTSPGRTGIDEQYF

abundance: -
j_gene: TRBJ1-1
d_gene: -
v_gene: TRBV6-5
CDR3nt: TGTGCCAGCAGTTACTCGAATGGGGCAAAAGGGGCTTTCTTT
CDR3aa: CASSYSNGAKGAFF

abundance: -
j_gene: TRBJ2-4
d_gene: TRBD1
v_gene: TRBV30
CDR3nt: TGTGCCTGGACTTACCCCACCGGGACAGGGCAAAACATTCAGTACTTC
CDR3aa: CAWTYPTGTGQNIQYF

abundance: -
j_gene: TRBJ1-1
d_gene: -
v_gene: TRBV7-2
CDR3nt: TGTGCCAGCAGCTTAGAACGGGTAACCCAGAACACTGAAGCTTTCTTT
CDR3aa: CASSLERVTQNTEAFF

abundance: -
j_gene: TRBJ2-1
d_gene: TRBD2
v_gene: TRBV6-5
CDR3nt: TGTGCCAGCAGTTACTCGACCAGCGGGAGGAGGGATGAGCAGTTCTTC
CDR3aa: CASSYSTSGRRDEQFF

abundance: -
j_gene: TRBJ1-2
d_gene: -
v_gene: TRBV10-3
CDR3nt: TGTGCCTCCTCGGACACTAACTATGGCTACACCTTC
CDR3aa: CASSDTNYGYTF

abundance: -
j_gene: TRBJ2-7
d_gene: TRBD1
v_gene: TRBV10-2
CDR3nt: TGCGCCAGCAGTGAGTTAGGACAGGGATACGAGCAGTACTTC
CDR3aa: CASSELGQGYEQYF

abundance: -
j_gene: TRBJ2-3
d_gene: TRBD2
v_gene: TRBV7-8
CDR3nt: TGTGCCAGCAGAGGGATCCCAGCGGGAGAGGTAGCAGATACGCAGTATTTT
CDR3aa: CASRGIPAGEVADTQYF

abundance: many
j_gene: TRBJ2-7
d_gene: TRBD1
v_gene: TRBV6-4
CDR3nt: TGTGCCAGCAGTGACTTGGGCAGGGGGCGCGAGCAGTACTTC
CDR3aa: CASSDLGRGREQYF

abundance: -
j_gene: TRBJ2-1
d_gene: TRBD2
v_gene: TRBV7-8
CDR3nt: TGTGCCAGCAGCACGATACTAGCGGTCTCCTACAATGAGCAGTTCTTC
CDR3aa: CASSTILAVSYNEQFF

abundance: -
j_gene: TRBJ1-5
d_gene: -
v_gene: TRBV6-5
CDR3nt: TGTGCCAGCAGCTCATACAGGGCCGGGCAGCCCCAGCATTTT
CDR3aa: CASSSYRAGQPQHF

abundance: -
j_gene: TRBJ2-1
d_gene: TRBD2
v_gene: TRBV7-6
CDR3nt: TGTGCCAGCAGCTTAAGGACTAGCGTACAGCAGTTCTTC
CDR3aa: CASSLRTSVQQFF

abundance: -
j_gene: TRBJ2-2
d_gene: -
v_gene: TRBV2
CDR3nt: TGTGCCAGCAGTCCAGGGATGGGGACCGGGGAGCTGTTTTTT
CDR3aa: CASSPGMGTGELFF

abundance: -
j_gene: TRBJ2-7
d_gene: -
v_gene: TRBV7-2
CDR3nt: TGTGCCAGCAGCTCGGACAGGGAGGGCGAGCAGTACTTC
CDR3aa: CASSSDREGEQYF

abundance: -
j_gene: TRBJ2-7
d_gene: -
v_gene: TRBV7-2
CDR3nt: TGTGCCAGCAGCACCATTTCGGGTGAGCAGTACTTC
CDR3aa: CASSTISGEQYF

abundance: -
j_gene: TRBJ1-1
d_gene: -
v_gene: TRBV5-1
CDR3nt: TGCGCCAGCAGCTGGACGACAGGTAGGGTCACTGAAGCTTTCTTT
CDR3aa: CASSWTTGRVTEAFF

abundance: -
j_gene: TRBJ2-3
d_gene: TRBD2
v_gene: TRBV5-4
CDR3nt: TGTGCCAGCAGCTTGGGACCTAGCGGGACGGGCACAGATACGCAGTATTTT
CDR3aa: CASSLGPSGTGTDTQYF

abundance: -
j_gene: TRBJ1-3
d_gene: -
v_gene: TRBV30
CDR3nt: TGTGCCTGGAGGGCCCTCTTCGGAAACACCATATATTTT
CDR3aa: CAWRALFGNTIYF

abundance: -
j_gene: TRBJ2-7
d_gene: -
v_gene: TRBV4-2
CDR3nt: TGTGCCAGCAGCCAAGCCTCCTACAGCTCCTACGAGCAGTACTTC
CDR3aa: CASSQASYSSYEQYF

abundance: -
j_gene: TRBJ2-4
d_gene: TRBD1
v_gene: TRBV6-1
CDR3nt: TGTGCCAGCAGTGGCCTGCGACAGGGGACGAACATTCAGTACTTC
CDR3aa: CASSGLRQGTNIQYF

abundance: -
j_gene: TRBJ2-3
d_gene: -
v_gene: TRBV9
CDR3nt: TGTGCCAGCAGCGTGGGAGCGGGCCAACGGGATACGCAGTATTTT
CDR3aa: CASSVGAGQRDTQYF

abundance: -
j_gene: TRBJ2-5
d_gene: TRBD1
v_gene: TRBV19
CDR3nt: TGTGCCAGTAGTCGGGACAGGGGGTTCGGAGAGACCCAGTACTTC
CDR3aa: CASSRDRGFGETQYF

abundance: -
j_gene: TRBJ2-1
d_gene: -
v_gene: TRBV5-6
CDR3nt: TGTGCCAGCAGCTTGGTTCCCATCAATGAGCAGTTCTTC
CDR3aa: CASSLVPINEQFF

abundance: few
j_gene: TRBJ2-3
d_gene: TRBD2
v_gene: TRBV6-5
CDR3nt: TGTGCCAGCAGTTATTCTAGCGGGCTCAGCACAGATACGCAGTATTTT
CDR3aa: CASSYSSGLSTDTQYF

abundance: -
j_gene: TRBJ2-7
d_gene: TRBD1
v_gene: TRBV4-3
CDR3nt: TGCGCCAGCAGCCAAAAACACTTCGTTGGGGACAGGGAATCCTACGAGCAGTACTTC
CDR3aa: CASSQKHFVGDRESYEQYF

abundance: -
j_gene: TRBJ1-3
d_gene: TRBD1
v_gene: TRBV30
CDR3nt: TGTGCCTGCATCCGGGACAGGGACCGCTCTGGAAACACCATATATTTT
CDR3aa: CACIRDRDRSGNTIYF

abundance: -
j_gene: TRBJ2-7
d_gene: TRBD1
v_gene: TRBV7-9
CDR3nt: TGTGCCAGCAGCTTAGCAGACAGGGGGTTTTCCTACGAGCAGTACTTC
CDR3aa: CASSLADRGFSYEQYF